The entry below gives a single T cell receptor beta chain sequence along with its context. Its antigen is unknown. The data originate from a study of T-cell reconstitution after alpha-beta-depleted transplantation in children. CDR3 length equals 15 residues. V gave up 3 bases and J gave up 5 bases; unmatched junction bases: 9. Looked up from germline, CDR1 is DFQATT and CDR2 is SNEGSKA (reference sequence). Unique molecular identifiers were built into the TCRbeta library. TCRdb reanalysed the PCR reads using MiXCR and keeps one entry per CDR3 protein. The sample lists 440,000 or so distinct CDR3 sequences; approximately 42% were seen once. Points from the study as a whole: Reports say that about two months after transplant, the alpha-beta T cells came out of several hundred graft clones that had expanded. T-cell counts and diversity at one year following transplant were attributed mainly to newly produced T cells.

This sequence was found in a girl aged 2 to 10 with aplastic anemia, due to receive a stem cell transplant. Sequencing was performed on PBMCs, taken before TCRalphabeta/CD19-depleted stem cell transplant. The chain combines TRBV20-1 with TRBJ2-7; 11 bases fit TRBD1. The DNA of the CDR3 is TGCAGTGCTAGGAGGGGGACAGGGGGTTCGGACGAGCAGTACTTC. Amino acid sequence: CSARRGTGGSDEQYF.